This T cell receptor (beta chain) was observed in a study of cytomegalovirus exposure and HLA in healthy donors. Broader study findings: Through in vitro validation, three CMV-associated chains were shown to be specific for CMV antigens.

With 1 base removed from V and 6 bases from J, the gap between germline ends came to 10 bases. The CDR3 loop spans 13 amino acids. CDR1 and CDR2 (germline): SGHVS, FQNEAQ. For this clone: No antigen is known for it.

The PCR contained 60 Vbeta and 13 Jbeta primers. Assay used: immunoSEQ multiplex PCR; TCRdb lists only in-frame clones, some missing. The top ten hold 6% of the sample, which has around 45,000 clones, roughly half seen once. The sample comprised PBMCs. This TCR came from a man aged 55 to 70 in good health and CMV-seronegative. The rearrangement joins TRBV7-8 to TRBJ2-7; possibly TRBD1 for D (6 bases). The CDR3 nucleotides are TGTGCCAGCAGCTTAGGGTTAGGGGGCGAGCAGTACTTC. It encodes CASSLGLGGEQYF.